This T cell receptor beta chain derives from a study of T cell repertoires in ileal Crohn's disease. As to this clone: What it binds is unknown.

The CDR3 sequence is 17 residues long. Per the germline V gene, CDR1 is SGDLS and CDR2 is YYNGEE. Unmatched junction bases numbered 14, after V lost 2 bases and J lost 5 bases. Produced via immunoSEQ multiplex PCR; TCRdb's table is partial and in-frame only. The sample holds fewer than 13,000 clones, 75% to 85% seen once. As to time point: neoterminal ileum biopsy at postoperative endoscopy, about 6 months after surgery. Adults with ileal or ileocolonic Crohn's disease and an indication for resection were eligible. General study points: Compared with non-smokers, active smokers at surgery showed more clonal expansions. Endoscopy was done a median about 6.6 months after surgery. Mucosal expansions were suggested to be mainly CD8 T cells.

The sequenced material came from ileal tissue. This sequence originates from an adult with Crohn's disease. V usage is TRBV9 and J usage is TRBJ2-5; TRBD1 agrees at 8 bases. The CDR3 DNA reads as TGTGCCAGCAGCGTGGCCCCTAGGGCAGGGGGCGAGGAGACCCAGTACTTC. Protein: CASSVAPRAGGEETQYF.